This T cell receptor (beta chain) appears in the sequencing data of a study of T cell repertoires in cytomegalovirus infection. Across the whole study: Selected CMV epitopes included recently identified HLA-C-restricted ones as well as well-studied HLA-B-restricted ones. CMV infection and matching HLA type were both indicated by public TCR beta signatures.

TCRdb re-called the reads with MiXCR, one entry per CDR3 protein. The data show approximately 300,000 distinct CDR3 sequences, with 29% seen just once and 15% to 20% held by the top ten. This clonotype appeared a few times. Its target is not known. Whole-study findings and limits: Cumulative public TCR beta family frequency identified carriers of CMV plus the relevant HLA. Clonotypes of TCR beta that were HLA-C-restricted and CMV-specific dominated the ex vivo response.

The sequencing used cultured PBMCs, collected from culture after CMV antigen stimulation. This sequence was found in a human donor in good health (CMV status not recorded). Some clones in this sample may be carry-over from other donors' samples.

CDR3 sequence: CASSYWAASNQPQHF. The CDR3 nucleotides read TGTGCCAGCAGTTACTGGGCGGCTAGCAATCAGCCCCAGCATTTT. The genes are TRBV6-2 or TRBV6-3 and TRBJ1-5; unclear D gene. Germline CDR1 reads MNHEY; CDR2 reads SVGEGT. The CDR3 is 15 amino acids. Trimming removed 1 base from V and 0 bases from J, with 7 bases in between.